Following are 21 T cell receptor beta chains from one sample sequenced in a study of identical twins. MiXCR, run by TCRdb on the 5' RACE reads, gives a single entry per CDR3 protein. The data contain 750,000 to 950,000 distinct CDR3 sequences, 9% to 15% of them singletons. The same data also went into a second study, on yellow fever vaccine responses in identical twins.

Material: PBMCs. These receptors all stem from a woman younger than 35 in good health.

Ten or more counts support this clonotype. The chain uses TRBV10-3 and TRBJ2-3; no clear D. The CDR3 is 15 amino acids. The germline V and J ends were trimmed by 0 bases and 0 bases, with 7 bases remaining between them. Germline CDR1 is ENHRY and CDR2 is SYGVKD. The CDR3 reads CAISESTVSTDTQYF. The DNA of the CDR3 is TGTGCCATCAGTGAGTCGACCGTAAGCACAGATACGCAGTATTTT.

V is TRBV12-3 or TRBV12-4 and J is TRBJ2-2; 8 nucleotides align to TRBD2. This CDR3 comprises 15 residues. With V trimmed by 7 bases and J by 5 bases, 9 bases remained unmatched. Here the CDR3 reads CASTPFGGATGELFF. CDR3 coding DNA: TGTGCCAGCACCCCCTTCGGGGGGGCGACCGGGGAGCTGTTTTTT.

The J gene is TRBJ1-2, the V gene TRBV12-3 or TRBV12-4; tentatively, D is TRBD1 (6 bases). The CDR3 spans 13 residues. V lost 6 bases and J lost 4, with 12 bases in between. The CDR3 protein is CASRHTGSYGYTF. In DNA form, the CDR3 reads TGTGCCAGCAGACACACAGGGTCCTATGGCTACACCTTC.

A few counts support this clonotype. The J gene is TRBJ2-7, the V gene TRBV28; no definite D call. Germline assignment: CDR1 MDHEN and CDR2 SYDVKM. Trimming took off 6 bases at V and 1 base at J, with 16 bases between the two ends. This CDR3 is 15 amino acids long. CDR3 DNA sequence: TGTGCCAGCAGGGCTTTAATAAGTAGGTCCTACGAGCAGTACGTC. Its protein product is CASRALISRSYEQYV.

This clonotype was seen more than once but under ten times. The rearrangement uses TRBV7-6 and TRBJ2-7, with 9 bases matching TRBD1. Germline V lookup: CDR1 SGHVS, CDR2 FNYEAQ. V lost 5 bases, J lost 3 bases, and 5 bases stayed unmatched. The CDR3 has 14 amino acids. The CDR3 region is CASSARDRVYEQYF. The DNA of the CDR3 is TGTGCCAGCAGCGCGAGGGACAGGGTCTACGAGCAGTACTTC.

This clonotype showed up just a few times. The chain is built from TRBV3-1 and TRBJ2-1; perhaps D is TRBD1 or TRBD2 (5 bases each). The germline CDR1 and CDR2 sequences are LGHDT and YNNKEL (reference sequence). The V gene lost 4 bases and the J gene lost 8 bases, with 21 bases spanning the gap. The CDR3 totals 16 residues. CDR3 loop: CASSPREGVRGDEQFF. The CDR3 DNA is TGTGCCAGCAGCCCCCGGGAAGGGGTGCGTGGCGATGAGCAGTTCTTC.

There are a few counts of this clonotype. This chain links TRBV6-2 or TRBV6-3 with TRBJ2-1, with D tentatively TRBD2 (6 bases). The V end lost 5 bases, the J end lost 4 bases, and 15 bases lay between the germline ends. Germline values: CDR1 MNHEY, CDR2 SVGEGT. The CDR3 consists of 15 residues. The CDR3 reads CASSRSGFGYNEQFF. The CDR3 bases are TGTGCCAGCAGTCGTAGCGGCTTTGGGTACAATGAGCAGTTCTTC.

The chain recombines TRBV12-3 or TRBV12-4 with TRBJ1-5, with a tentative D call TRBD1 (5 bases). CDR3 length equals 16 residues. Trimming left V 4 bases short and J 0 bases short, with 13 bases between. CDR3 loop: CASSWDATNSNQPQHF. CDR3 nucleotide sequence: TGTGCCAGCAGTTGGGACGCGACTAATAGCAATCAGCCCCAGCATTTT.

This clonotype has more than one count but fewer than ten. V usage is TRBV10-2 and J usage is TRBJ2-1, with 7 bases matching TRBD1. V was clipped by 7 bases and J by 7 bases; unmatched bases: 7. CDR3 length equals 13 residues. Germline V lookup: CDR1 WSHSY, CDR2 SAAADI. CDR3 DNA: TGCGCCAGCAACGGACAGGTTGATAATGAGCAGTTCTTC. As protein: CASNGQVDNEQFF.

The chain uses TRBV2 and TRBJ2-1, with no clear D. Trimming took 2 bases from V and 5 from J, leaving 13 bases between them. Germline V gene lookup returns CDR1 SNHLY and CDR2 FYNNEI. The CDR3 is 15 residues long. The CDR3 region has the DNA TGTGCCAGCAGTGAATGGGCGAGAGAGGACAATGAGCAGTTCTTC. Its protein product is CASSEWAREDNEQFF. Drawing the rest from reference TRBV2 and TRBJ2-1, the complete variable domain is EPEVTQTPSHQVTQMGQEVILRCVPISNHLYFYWYRQILGQKVEFLVSFYNNEISEKSEIFDDQFSVERPDGSNFTLKIRSTKLEDSAMYFCASSEWAREDNEQFFGPGTRLTVL.

This chain links TRBV20-1 with TRBJ2-1, with TRBD2 as a possible D gene (5 bases). Germline CDR1 and CDR2: DFQATT and SNEGSKA (reference sequence). With 3 bases removed from V and 0 bases from J, the gap between germline ends came to 9 bases. CDR3 length equals 14 residues. The CDR3 here is CSASRRDSYNEQFF. CDR3 nucleotide sequence: TGCAGTGCTAGTCGACGGGACTCCTACAATGAGCAGTTCTTC.

This clonotype was counted a few times. V and J are TRBV28 and TRBJ1-1; D remains unclear. The V end was cut by 6 bases, the J end by 0 bases, with 11 bases between. There are 14 residues in the CDR3. Germline V gene data show CDR1 as MDHEN and CDR2 as SYDVKM. CDR3 in amino acids: CASRPPGMNTEAFF. Written as DNA, the CDR3 is TGTGCCAGCAGACCACCCGGAATGAACACTGAAGCTTTCTTT.

This chain connects TRBV6-1 to TRBJ2-1, with 12 nucleotides matching TRBD2. This CDR3 contains 16 residues. CDR1 is MNHNS and CDR2 is SASEGT in the germline V gene. J gave up 4 bases and V 6 bases, and 7 bases lay outside the gene matches. CDR3 sequence: CASSTASGREYNEQFF. CDR3 nucleotides: TGTGCCAGCAGCACAGCTAGCGGGAGGGAATACAATGAGCAGTTCTTC.

Only a few counts were recorded for this clonotype. V is TRBV3-1 and J is TRBJ2-1, with unresolved D. This CDR3 has 11 amino acids. The V gene's germline CDR1 is LGHDT and CDR2 YNNKEL (reference sequence). The V end was cut by 0 bases, the J end by 8 bases, with 2 bases between. The CDR3 protein is CASSQDYEQFF. The CDR3 DNA reads TGTGCCAGCAGCCAAGATTATGAGCAGTTCTTC.

In this sample, this clonotype turned up many times. The CDR3 sequence: CASRPRDYQETQYF. The DNA for the CDR3 is TGTGCCAGCAGACCTCGGGACTACCAAGAGACCCAGTACTTC. This chain joins TRBV12-3 or TRBV12-4 and TRBJ2-5; maybe TRBD2 (6 bases). The CDR3 covers 14 residues. Trimming left V 6 bases short and J 0 bases short, with 11 bases between.

The CDR3 coding sequence is TGTGCCACCAGTGATTTGGGGACAGGGGACAATGAGCAGTTCTTC. It codes for CATSDLGTGDNEQFF. The chain employs TRBV24-1 and TRBJ2-1, with 10 bases lining up with TRBD1. The CDR3 is 15 amino acids. The V segment lost 0 bases and the J segment 5 bases; nucleotides outside the gene matches: 0. CDR1 KGHDR and CDR2 SFDVKD come from the germline V gene.

This clonotype has a count of ten or more. J is TRBJ1-6 and V is TRBV7-2; D is ambiguous. The length of the CDR3 is 14 residues. The V gene's germline CDR1 is SGHTA and CDR2 FQGNSA. Trimming took off 4 bases at V and 7 bases at J, with 11 bases between the two ends. This CDR3 is CASSSIPNNSPLHF. The CDR3 region has the DNA TGTGCCAGCAGCTCAATCCCAAACAATTCACCCCTCCACTTT.

This clonotype has just a few counts. This sequence joins TRBV11-2 and TRBJ1-4; D may be TRBD1 (6 bases). V was clipped by 7 bases and J by 5 bases, with 8 bases between them. From germline, CDR1 is SGHAT and CDR2 FQNNGV. There are 12 residues in the CDR3. CDR3 sequence: CASTGQNEKLFF. The CDR3 coding sequence is TGTGCCAGCACCGGACAGAATGAAAAACTGTTTTTT.

Ten or more counts support this clonotype. The chain is built from TRBV3-1 and TRBJ2-5; tentative D call: TRBD2 (5 bases). The germline CDR1 and CDR2 sequences are LGHDT and YNNKEL (reference sequence). V was clipped by 3 bases and J by 4 bases, with 9 bases between them. The CDR3 is 13 residues long. The CDR3: CASSQPGRETQYF. CDR3 nucleotides: TGTGCCAGCAGCCAGCCGGGGAGAGAGACCCAGTACTTC.

On this clonotype itself: The junction differs from germline at one of its ends, possibly a read error. The chain carries TRBV3-1 and TRBJ2-3; D might be TRBD1 (5 bases). Germline CDR1 and CDR2: LGHDT and YNNKEL (reference sequence). The CDR3 consists of 15 residues. The CDR3 nucleotides read TGTGCCAGCACCCAAGTTCCAGGGTTCACAGATACGCAGTATTTT. Encoded protein: CASTQVPGFTDTQYF.

This clonotype has a count of ten or more. The V call is TRBV29-1, the J call TRBJ2-7, with 9 bases aligning to TRBD1. The germline V gene has CDR1 SQVTM and CDR2 ANQGSEA. The CDR3 extends over 15 amino acids. Trimming cost V 7 bases and J 7 bases; bases outside gene matches: 17. The chain's CDR3 is CSARASDRGTGEQYF. The CDR3 bases are TGCAGCGCCAGGGCCAGCGACAGGGGGACGGGTGAGCAGTACTTC.